This T cell receptor (beta chain) was captured in a study of Graves' ophthalmopathy and Graves' hyperthyroidism. Overall study results and limits: A classifier, a 13-signature model, separated ophthalmopathy from stable hyperthyroidism with nearly 90% sensitivity and around 80% specificity.

V lost 0 bases and J lost 5, with 7 bases in between. The germline V gene has CDR1 MNHNS and CDR2 SASEGT. CDR3 length: 14 amino acids. Amplified TCR beta CDR3 regions were obtained using RNA transcripts as template. HTBI primers served in a first-round RT-PCR, which a second-round multiplex PCR followed. TCRdb analysed the multiplex PCR reads with MiXCR anew, one entry per CDR3 protein. The sample includes hundreds of thousands of distinct CDR3 sequences, around 50% of them seen just once. A note on this clonotype: Antigen: not known.

Sequenced: peripheral blood. This chain connects TRBV6-1 to TRBJ2-2; D is tentatively TRBD1 or TRBD2 (5 bases each). The source of this sequence is an adult man with Graves' ophthalmopathy. Written as DNA, the CDR3 is TGTGCCAGCAGTGAAGCTTGGGGGACCGGGGAGCTGTTTTTT. This gives the protein CASSEAWGTGELFF.